These 6 T cell receptor beta chains were all obtained from the same sample, sequenced in a study of chemoradiotherapy in HPV16-positive cancers. Data came from immunoSEQ multiplex PCR; TCRdb stores just in-frame clones and leaves some out. The sample includes around 30,000 clones, about 90% of them seen just once. The material sequenced was blood, taken from a patient who underwent chemoradiotherapy. The source of these receptors is a human donor with HPV-associated anogenital cancer.

The J gene is TRBJ2-1, the V gene TRBV5-1; 8 bases map to TRBD2. Germline trimming cut 2 bases from V and 1 base from J; bases unmatched to any gene: 14. The germline V gene encodes CDR1 SGHRS and CDR2 YFSETQ. This CDR3 is 19 amino acids long. The chain's CDR3 is CASSFLSSSTGGSYNEQFF. The CDR3 DNA is TGCGCCAGCAGCTTTTTGTCGAGCTCAACGGGGGGGTCCTACAATGAGCAGTTCTTC.

This clone was picked up one time. The chain uses TRBV6-5 and TRBJ1-1, with D possibly TRBD1 on 5 matching bases. The length of the CDR3 is 14 residues. Trimming took 11 bases from V and 1 from J, leaving 17 bases between them. CDR1 and CDR2 (germline): MNHEY, SVGAGI. CDR3 region: CASSPRVTNTEAFF. The CDR3 DNA follows: TGTGCCTCTTCCCCCAGGGTCACGAACACTGAAGCTTTCTTT.

This clone was observed a single time. The chain links TRBV9 to TRBJ2-5; 8 nucleotides match TRBD2. The CDR3 runs to 15 residues. Germline lookup yields CDR1 SGDLS and CDR2 YYNGEE. Trimming removed 4 bases from V and 3 bases from J; junction bases left unmatched: 8. CDR3 sequence: CASSHILGREETQYF. The CDR3 DNA reads TGTGCCAGCAGCCATATTCTCGGGAGGGAAGAGACCCAGTACTTC.

This rearrangement joins TRBV25-1 to TRBJ1-1, with 7 bases lining up with TRBD1. Germline CDR1 reads MGHDK; CDR2 reads SYGVNS. The V and J ends lost 5 bases and 3 bases, in that order; junction bases with no gene match: 3. The CDR3 covers 13 residues. The CDR3: CASSLTGDTEAFF. CDR3 DNA sequence: TGTGCCAGCAGTCTTACAGGGGACACTGAAGCTTTCTTT.

The chain is built from TRBV5-1 and TRBJ2-3; D not certain. This CDR3 comprises 13 residues. Trimming left V 5 bases short and J 0 bases short, with 7 bases between. Germline CDR1 is SGHRS and CDR2 is YFSETQ. CDR3 nucleotides: TGCGCCAGCAGGTCAGCTAGCACAGATACGCAGTATTTT. It codes for CASRSASTDTQYF.

This clone appeared once. The chain is built from TRBV6-5 and TRBJ1-2; 7 bases match TRBD1. Per germline, CDR1 MNHEY and CDR2 SVGAGI. V lost 4 bases to trimming and J lost 8 bases; unmatched junction nucleotides: 4. The CDR3 has 12 amino acids. The CDR3 DNA follows: TGTGCCAGCAGTTCGACAGGGTCGGGCTACACCTTC. This encodes CASSSTGSGYTF.